What follows is one T cell receptor (beta chain) and its context. This entry belongs to a study of blood T cell repertoires in COVID-19. About the study: The United States, Italy and Spain supplied acute and convalescent COVID-19 samples. From T cells, B-cell-depleted T cells, or PBMCs came the material, which was cDNA or gDNA.

Authors' data handling: Reference gene primers were amplified, and this amplification served to estimate nucleated cell counts. Sequenced by immunoSEQ multiplex PCR; TCRdb stores in-frame clones only, minus some. V, J and clone size derive from that table, while D and trimming were established from the DNA sequence. The sample has fewer than 10,000 clones; approximately 89% are singletons. Trimming at V came to 3 bases and at J to 4 bases, leaving 4 bases not matched to a gene. This CDR3 contains 15 residues. Germline CDR1 and CDR2: SGHRS and YFSETQ. This chain connects TRBV5-1 to TRBJ1-4; 9 positions agree with TRBD1. Sequenced material: peripheral blood. This clonotype was sampled from a human donor in a cohort sampled during active COVID-19. The chain's CDR3 is CASSSGQGYNEKLFF. For the CDR3, the DNA is TGCGCCAGCAGCTCGGGACAGGGCTATAATGAAAAACTGTTTTTT.